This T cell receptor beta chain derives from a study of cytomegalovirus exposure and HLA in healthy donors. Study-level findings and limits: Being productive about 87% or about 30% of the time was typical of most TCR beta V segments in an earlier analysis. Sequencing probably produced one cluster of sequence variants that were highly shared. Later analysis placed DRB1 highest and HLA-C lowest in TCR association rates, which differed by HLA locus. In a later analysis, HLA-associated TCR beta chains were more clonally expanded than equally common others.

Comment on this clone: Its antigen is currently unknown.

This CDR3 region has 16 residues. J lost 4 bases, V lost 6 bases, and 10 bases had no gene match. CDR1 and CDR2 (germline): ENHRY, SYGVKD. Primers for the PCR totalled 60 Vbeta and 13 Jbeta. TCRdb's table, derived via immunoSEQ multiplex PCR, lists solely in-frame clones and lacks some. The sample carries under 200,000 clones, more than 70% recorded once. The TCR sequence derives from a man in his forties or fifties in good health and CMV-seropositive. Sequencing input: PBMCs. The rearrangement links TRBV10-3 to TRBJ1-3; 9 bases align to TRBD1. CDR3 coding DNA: TGTGCCATCAGCGCCACACAGGGGGCGCCAGGAAACACCATATATTTT. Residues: CAISATQGAPGNTIYF.